These 27 T cell receptor beta chains were all obtained from the same sample, sequenced in a study of blood T cell repertoires in COVID-19. The assay was immunoSEQ multiplex PCR, and TCRdb's table has in-frame clones only and misses some. Of approximately 240,000 clones in the sample, roughly 87% were seen once. Sequences were obtained from PBMCs or T cells enriched from blood (not recorded which). These TCRs come from a woman in her twenties or thirties with acute COVID-19.

This clone appeared a single time. CDR3 sequence: CASSVRDSAYNSPLHF. The CDR3, as DNA: TGTGCCAGCAGCGTACGGGACAGCGCCTATAATTCACCCCTCCACTTT. The chain couples TRBV25-1 to TRBJ1-6; 7 nucleotides line up with TRBD1. The germline V gene encodes CDR1 MGHDK and CDR2 SYGVNS. J was trimmed by 2 bases and V by 6 bases; bases with no gene match: 7. There are 16 residues in the CDR3.

The V gene is TRBV30, the J gene TRBJ1-2, with 7 bases identical to TRBD1. CDR3 length: 15 amino acids. Germline CDR1 reads GTSNPN; CDR2 reads SVGIG (reference sequence). Trimming cost V 5 bases and J 4 bases; bases outside gene matches: 13. This CDR3 reads CAWYGTDSNFYGYTF. For the CDR3, the DNA is TGTGCCTGGTACGGGACAGACTCCAACTTCTATGGCTACACCTTC.

The chain recombines TRBV29-1 with TRBJ1-5; tentatively, D is TRBD1 (5 bases). V was shortened by 4 bases and J by 9 bases, with 25 bases between the two germline ends. This CDR3 contains 16 residues. Germline values: CDR1 SQVTM, CDR2 ANQGSEA. CDR3: CSVGATFRDKVPPQHF. Written as DNA, the CDR3 is TGCAGCGTTGGGGCGACGTTCAGGGATAAGGTCCCGCCCCAGCATTTT.

This clone was counted once. The V gene is TRBV6-2 or TRBV6-3, the J gene TRBJ2-1; 7 bases agree with TRBD2. This CDR3 contains 13 residues. The V gene end was trimmed by 5 bases and the J gene end by 8 bases; junction bases not matched to a gene: 6. The germline gives CDR1 MNHEY, CDR2 SVGEGT. In DNA form, the CDR3 reads TGTGCCAGCAGTATCGGGGGGTGGGATGAGCAGTTCTTC. This translates into CASSIGGWDEQFF.

This rearrangement joins TRBV2 to TRBJ2-7; TRBD1 matches 10 bases. CDR1 and CDR2 from the germline V gene are SNHLY and FYNNEI. This CDR3 contains 15 residues. The J segment lost 3 bases and the V segment lost 3 bases, leaving 5 bases of the junction unmatched. The CDR3 here is CASSESGTGVYEQYF. As DNA, the CDR3 is TGTGCCAGCAGTGAGTCCGGGACAGGGGTCTACGAGCAGTACTTC.

The V and J genes are TRBV6-2 or TRBV6-3 and TRBJ1-3; D ambiguous. This CDR3 region has 14 residues. V lost 6 bases and J lost 0, with 9 bases in between. Germline lookup yields CDR1 MNHEY and CDR2 SVGEGT. The CDR3 DNA is TGTGCCAGCAGCCGACAATTCTCTGGAAACACCATATATTTT. Translating it yields CASSRQFSGNTIYF.

This sequence joins TRBV27 and TRBJ2-3, with 8 bases that match TRBD2. V trimming: 6 bases; J trimming: 3 bases; junction bases outside the gene matches: 2. The CDR3 extends over 13 amino acids. CDR1 and CDR2 from the germline V gene are MNHEY and SMNVEV (reference sequence). CDR3 in amino acids: CASRSGGTDTQYF. CDR3 bases: TGTGCCAGCAGATCGGGGGGGACAGATACGCAGTATTTT.

This chain links TRBV3-1 (or the pseudogene TRBV3-2) with TRBJ2-3; 7 bases fit TRBD2. This CDR3 contains 14 residues. Germline CDR1 and CDR2: LGHDT and YNNKEL (reference sequence). The junction had 4 bases not matched to a gene; V was cut back by 6 bases and J by 1 base. CDR3 DNA: TGTGCCAGCAGACGGACTAGTGGCACAGATACGCAGTATTTT. This translates into CASRRTSGTDTQYF.

This sequence joins TRBV7-9 and TRBJ2-1; 9 nucleotides match TRBD2. The V and J ends lost 5 bases and 0 bases, in that order; junction bases with no gene match: 8. This CDR3 has 17 amino acids. Germline loops: CDR1 SEHNR, CDR2 FQNEAQ (reference sequence). The CDR3, as DNA: TGTGCCAGCAGCGCAACAAGCGGGAGGTACTCCTACAATGAGCAGTTCTTC. Translating it yields CASSATSGRYSYNEQFF.

There are a few counts of this clone. V is TRBV10-3 and J is TRBJ1-6; D call uncertain. The CDR3 runs to 13 residues. CDR1 is ENHRY and CDR2 is SYGVKD in the germline V gene. V gave up 10 bases and J gave up 10 bases, with 17 bases separating them. The CDR3 DNA is TGTGCCACCCGAAGGACGGAGGACTCACCCCTCCACTTT. The encoded protein is CATRRTEDSPLHF.

The V and J genes are TRBV11-3 and TRBJ2-3; TRBD1 agrees at 10 bases. The trim removed 5 bases at V and 6 bases at J, leaving 8 bases unmatched. The germline V gene has CDR1 SGHNT and CDR2 YENEEA. The CDR3 contains 15 residues. This CDR3 is CASSPRTGGIDTQYF. CDR3 DNA: TGTGCCAGCAGCCCCCGGACAGGGGGAATTGATACGCAGTATTTT. Filled out from reference TRBV11-3 and TRBJ2-3, the complete variable domain reads EAGVVQSPRYKIIEKKQPVAFWCNPISGHNTLYWYLQNLGQGPELLIRYENEEAVDDSQLPKDRFSAERLKGVDSTLKIQPAELGDSAVYLCASSPRTGGIDTQYFGPGTRLTVL.

Only one count was recorded for this clone. The chain couples TRBV2 to TRBJ2-7, with D perhaps TRBD2 (6 bases). V dropped 7 bases and J dropped 2 bases, with 15 bases sitting between them. The V gene's germline CDR1 is SNHLY and CDR2 FYNNEI. The CDR3 totals 14 residues. The CDR3 DNA is TGTGCCAGCACTCGGGCGCGCGGGACCTACGAGCAGTACTTC. The encoded protein is CASTRARGTYEQYF.

This chain uses TRBV5-6 with TRBJ1-4, with TRBD1 matching 9 bases. The junction had 20 bases not matched to a gene; V was cut back by 4 bases and J by 7 bases. The CDR3 runs to 19 residues. CDR1 is SGHDT and CDR2 is YYEEEE in the germline V gene. The CDR3 DNA sequence: TGTGCCAGCAGCCGGAATTGGGACAGGGATGAAGGGAAAGGTGAAAAACTGTTTTTT. This encodes CASSRNWDRDEGKGEKLFF.

This chain uses TRBV12-3 or TRBV12-4 with TRBJ1-2; D gene unclear. With 2 bases removed from V and 7 bases from J, the gap between germline ends came to 11 bases. There are 13 residues in the CDR3. The CDR3 nucleotides are TGTGCCAGCAGTTTAAAACGAGGGAGTGGCTACACCTTC. This gives the protein CASSLKRGSGYTF.

This clone was observed once. The V and J genes are TRBV4-3 and TRBJ1-6; D not resolved. The CDR3 is 13 residues long. The V gene's germline CDR1 is LGHNA and CDR2 YSLEER. V was pared by 0 bases and J by 7 bases, with 4 bases between. CDR3 loop: CASSQEGNSPLHF. CDR3 sequence (DNA): TGCGCCAGCAGCCAAGAGGGCAATTCACCCCTCCACTTT.

The V gene is TRBV19, the J gene TRBJ2-2, with 10 bases that match TRBD1. The CDR3 has 14 residues. Germline CDR1 reads LNHDA; CDR2 reads SQIVND (reference sequence). V trimming: 7 bases; J trimming: 3 bases; junction bases outside the gene matches: 2. This CDR3 reads CASTTGGDTGELFF. The DNA of the CDR3 is TGTGCCAGTACGACAGGGGGCGACACCGGGGAGCTGTTTTTT.

The rearrangement links TRBV6-5 to TRBJ1-1; D unresolved. The CDR3 is made up of 13 amino acids. V was shortened by 6 bases and J by 4 bases, with 12 bases between the two germline ends. CDR1 is MNHEY and CDR2 is SVGAGI in the germline V gene. The CDR3 DNA is TGTGCCAGCAGCCGTAGTACCCTCACTGAAGCTTTCTTT. Amino acid sequence: CASSRSTLTEAFF.

V usage is TRBV27 and J usage is TRBJ2-3; 9 nucleotides agree with TRBD1. CDR3 size: 17 residues. J gave up 5 bases and V 0 bases, and 9 bases lay outside the gene matches. Germline CDR1 is MNHEY and CDR2 is SMNVEV (reference sequence). The CDR3 DNA sequence: TGTGCCAGCAGTTTATCGAGGGGACAGGGAGGGAGAGATACGCAGTATTTT. Residues: CASSLSRGQGGRDTQYF.

This rearrangement joins TRBV7-2 to TRBJ2-2; tentatively, D is TRBD2 (5 bases). The CDR3 extends over 16 amino acids. CDR1 SGHTA and CDR2 FQGNSA come from the germline V gene. V lost 5 bases and J 1 base, leaving 14 bases between the germline ends. CDR3 sequence reads: CASSLFRRGNTGELFF. CDR3 nucleotides: TGTGCCAGCAGCCTATTTAGACGGGGGAACACCGGGGAGCTGTTTTTT.

V is TRBV19 and J is TRBJ1-2, with 9 bases fitting TRBD1. Trimming at V came to 2 bases and at J to 7 bases, leaving 11 bases not matched to a gene. This CDR3 spans 16 amino acids. Per germline, CDR1 LNHDA and CDR2 SQIVND (reference sequence). The CDR3 nucleotides read TGTGCCAGTAGTATAAAAAATACCGGGACAGGGTTTGGCTACACCTTC. Translation: CASSIKNTGTGFGYTF.

This clone was seen a few times. V and J are TRBV7-9 and TRBJ1-4, with D possibly TRBD1 on 6 matching bases. The V gene lost 10 bases and the J gene lost 6 bases, with 18 bases spanning the gap. The CDR3 runs 14 residues. The V gene's germline CDR1 is SEHNR and CDR2 FQNEAQ (reference sequence). The chain's CDR3 is CATSVGGAHEKLFF. The CDR3 DNA reads as TGTGCCACCTCCGTTGGGGGGGCCCATGAAAAACTGTTTTTT.

The V gene is TRBV11-1, the J gene TRBJ2-2; D may be TRBD2 (5 bases). The germline V gene encodes CDR1 SGHAT and CDR2 FQDESV (reference sequence). The CDR3 runs 15 residues. The V and J ends lost 6 bases and 5 bases respectively, with 16 bases between them. Written as DNA, the CDR3 is TGTGCCAGCAGTTCCCCCTCCCGAGGGACCGGGGAGCTGTTTTTT. This gives the protein CASSSPSRGTGELFF.

This chain connects TRBV7-9 to TRBJ2-7, with 8 nucleotides matching TRBD2. Germline lookup yields CDR1 SEHNR and CDR2 FQNEAQ (reference sequence). V was clipped by 5 bases and J by 0 bases; unmatched bases: 9. CDR3 length: 16 amino acids. CDR3 in DNA: TGTGCCAGCAGCACCTACAAACTAGCGGACTCCTACGAGCAGTACTTC. Its protein is CASSTYKLADSYEQYF.

The V and J genes are TRBV2 and TRBJ2-7, with D perhaps matching TRBD2 (5 bases). CDR3 size: 16 residues. With 8 bases removed from V and 0 bases from J, the gap between germline ends came to 20 bases. The V gene's germline CDR1 is SNHLY and CDR2 FYNNEI. This CDR3 is CASPRDRMSSSYEQYF. CDR3 DNA sequence: TGTGCCAGCCCCCGGGATCGTATGTCGAGCTCCTACGAGCAGTACTTC.

The CDR3 reads CASSQEAGGAKNIQYF. The CDR3 DNA is TGCGCCAGCAGCCAAGAGGCAGGGGGGGCCAAAAACATTCAGTACTTC. The V gene is TRBV4-1, the J gene TRBJ2-4; maybe TRBD1 (7 bases). This CDR3 region has 16 residues. Germline CDR1 MGHRA, CDR2 YSYEKL. The V end lost 0 bases, the J end lost 1 base, and 10 bases lay between the germline ends.

The genes are TRBV9 and TRBJ2-3, with 12 bases that match TRBD1. The CDR3 runs to 15 residues. The V segment lost 4 bases and the J segment 3 bases; nucleotides outside the gene matches: 3. Germline CDR1 SGDLS, CDR2 YYNGEE. CDR3 loop: CASSLGQGATDTQYF. In nucleotides, the CDR3 is TGTGCCAGCAGCTTGGGACAGGGGGCAACAGATACGCAGTATTTT.

This rearrangement joins TRBV29-1 to TRBJ1-6, with D possibly TRBD1 on 5 matching bases. The V gene lost 6 bases and the J gene lost 9 bases, with 15 bases spanning the gap. CDR3 size: 13 residues. Germline CDR1 reads SQVTM; CDR2 reads ANQGSEA. The CDR3 protein is CSVGRDRGSPLHF. As DNA, the CDR3 is TGCAGCGTCGGGCGGGACCGTGGTTCACCCCTCCACTTT. The full variable domain, completed using reference TRBV29-1 and TRBJ1-6, is SAVISQKPSRDICQRGTSLTIQCQVDSQVTMMFWYRQQPGQSLTLIATANQGSEATYESGFVIDKFPISRPNLTFSTLTVSNMSPEDSSIYLCSVGRDRGSPLHFGNGTRLTVT.